These T cell receptor beta chains were read from a single sample in a study of OX40 agonist ivuxolimab in advanced cancers. The data were produced by immunoSEQ multiplex PCR, yet TCRdb's version contains in-frame clones alone and is incomplete. This table has tens of thousands of clones, roughly 87% appearing once. The sequencing here drew on CD4+ or CD8+ T cells sorted from blood, taken in a trial of the OX40 agonist ivuxolimab. These receptor sequences come from an adult with an advanced solid tumor such as melanoma, head and neck, liver or kidney cancer. Each CDR3 is given with its conserved first and last residue. The order of the fields is D gene, V gene, J gene, clone size, CDR3 DNA, CDR3 protein. A D gene is named only where the DNA matches it firmly. Not all rows give a size; the values are once, few, many and, for expanded clones, a class.

D gene: TRBD2
V gene: TRBV27
J gene: TRBJ2-5
clone size: NA
CDR3 DNA: TGTGCCAGCAGTTTCCAGCGGGGATATATAGGGACCCAGTACTTC
CDR3 protein: CASSFQRGYIGTQYF

D gene: NA
V gene: TRBV18
J gene: TRBJ2-3
clone size: NA
CDR3 DNA: TGTGCCAGCTCACCCTCCATGGTGGTGGATACGCAGTATTTT
CDR3 protein: CASSPSMVVDTQYF

D gene: NA
V gene: TRBV9
J gene: TRBJ2-2
clone size: NA
CDR3 DNA: TGTGCCAGCAGCCCTCGGACCTACAACACCGGGGAGCTGTTTTTT
CDR3 protein: CASSPRTYNTGELFF

D gene: TRBD1
V gene: TRBV7-8
J gene: TRBJ1-1
clone size: NA
CDR3 DNA: TGTGCCAGCAGCTCCGACAGGGGCCGGCGCTTGAACACTGAAGCTTTCTTT
CDR3 protein: CASSSDRGRRLNTEAFF

D gene: NA
V gene: TRBV11-3
J gene: TRBJ1-4
clone size: NA
CDR3 DNA: TGTGCCAGCAGCTTTCGCCGAGGTGGGAATGAAAAACTGTTTTTT
CDR3 protein: CASSFRRGGNEKLFF

D gene: TRBD2
V gene: TRBV11-3
J gene: TRBJ2-5
clone size: NA
CDR3 DNA: TGTGCCAGCAGCCCCCGGGGAGGGAGGGAGACCCAGTACTTC
CDR3 protein: CASSPRGGRETQYF

D gene: TRBD1
V gene: TRBV7-3
J gene: TRBJ1-4
clone size: once
CDR3 DNA: TGTGCCAGCAGCGACCCGACAGGGTTTGAAAAACTGTTTTTT
CDR3 protein: CASSDPTGFEKLFF

D gene: NA
V gene: TRBV19
J gene: TRBJ2-7
clone size: NA
CDR3 DNA: TGTGCCAGTAGTAGAACCGGGACACCTTCCTACGAGCAGTACTTC
CDR3 protein: CASSRTGTPSYEQYF

D gene: TRBD1
V gene: TRBV6-6
J gene: TRBJ1-2
clone size: NA
CDR3 DNA: TGTGCCAGCAGCCACCTACAGGGGGGCTATGGCTACACCTTC
CDR3 protein: CASSHLQGGYGYTF

D gene: TRBD2
V gene: TRBV5-6
J gene: TRBJ2-5
clone size: NA
CDR3 DNA: TGTGCCAGCAGCTCGGGCGGGGGGATGGAGACCCAGTACTTC
CDR3 protein: CASSSGGGMETQYF

D gene: TRBD2
V gene: TRBV4-2
J gene: TRBJ2-1
clone size: few
CDR3 DNA: TGTGCCAGCAGCCAAGCTAGCGGTTCCTACAATGAGCAGTTCTTC
CDR3 protein: CASSQASGSYNEQFF

D gene: NA
V gene: TRBV10-3
J gene: TRBJ2-2
clone size: NA
CDR3 DNA: TGTGCCATCAGGGCAGAACTCGGGGAGCTGTTTTTT
CDR3 protein: CAIRAELGELFF

D gene: NA
V gene: TRBV12-2
J gene: TRBJ2-7
clone size: NA
CDR3 DNA: TGTGCAAGTCGCTCCTACGGGACAGGGCCGCCCTACGAGCAGTACTTC
CDR3 protein: CASRSYGTGPPYEQYF

D gene: NA
V gene: TRBV7-2
J gene: TRBJ1-1
clone size: NA
CDR3 DNA: TGTGCCAGCAGCCCCCAGTTCAACATCTTTAACACTGAAGCTTTCTTT
CDR3 protein: CASSPQFNIFNTEAFF

D gene: NA
V gene: TRBV9
J gene: TRBJ1-1
clone size: NA
CDR3 DNA: TGTGCCAGCAGCGCATCAGGGTCCGGGAACACTGAAGCTTTCTTT
CDR3 protein: CASSASGSGNTEAFF

D gene: TRBD1
V gene: TRBV5-1
J gene: TRBJ2-5
clone size: NA
CDR3 DNA: TGCGCCAGCAGCCAGGGACAGGCTGAAGGGACCCAGTACTTC
CDR3 protein: CASSQGQAEGTQYF

D gene: TRBD2
V gene: TRBV5-4
J gene: TRBJ2-1
clone size: NA
CDR3 DNA: TGTGCCAGCAGCATAACTAGCGGGAGCCTTGATGAGCAGTTCTTC
CDR3 protein: CASSITSGSLDEQFF

D gene: TRBD1
V gene: TRBV5-1
J gene: TRBJ1-3
clone size: NA
CDR3 DNA: TGCGCCAGCCGACCCGGGACAGCCGTCAACACCATATATTTT
CDR3 protein: CASRPGTAVNTIYF

D gene: TRBD2
V gene: TRBV10-3
J gene: TRBJ2-1
clone size: once
CDR3 DNA: TGTGCCATCAGTGTTTTAGGAGCGGGAGGGCAGTACAATGAGCAGTTCTTC
CDR3 protein: CAISVLGAGGQYNEQFF

D gene: NA
V gene: TRBV7-3
J gene: TRBJ1-4
clone size: NA
CDR3 DNA: TGTGCCAGCAGCCCTCAACACGCCACGGGTGAAAAACTGTTTTTT
CDR3 protein: CASSPQHATGEKLFF

D gene: NA
V gene: TRBV18
J gene: TRBJ1-1
clone size: NA
CDR3 DNA: TGTGCCAGCTCACTTAATGCAGGGGCCAGGAACACTGAAGCTTTCTTT
CDR3 protein: CASSLNAGARNTEAFF

D gene: NA
V gene: TRBV28
J gene: TRBJ2-7
clone size: NA
CDR3 DNA: TGTGCCAGCAGCGGAGCGGTGTCCTACGAGCAGTACTTC
CDR3 protein: CASSGAVSYEQYF